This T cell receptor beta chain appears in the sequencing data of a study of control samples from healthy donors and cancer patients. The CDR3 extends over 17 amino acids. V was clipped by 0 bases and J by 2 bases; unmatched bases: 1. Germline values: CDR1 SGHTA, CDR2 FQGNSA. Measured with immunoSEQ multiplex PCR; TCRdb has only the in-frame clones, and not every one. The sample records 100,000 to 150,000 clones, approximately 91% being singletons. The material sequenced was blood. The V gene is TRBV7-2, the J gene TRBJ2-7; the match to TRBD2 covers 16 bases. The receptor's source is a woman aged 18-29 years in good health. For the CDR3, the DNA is TGTGCCAGCAGCTTAGCGGGGACTAGCGGGGGGGCCTACGAGCAGTACTTC. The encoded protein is CASSLAGTSGGAYEQYF.